This T cell receptor (beta chain) was sequenced in a study of blood T cell repertoires in COVID-19. Study summary: Samples of COVID-19 (acute and convalescent) were obtained from the United States, Italy and Spain. PBMCs, B-cell-depleted T cells, or T cells were the source of the cDNA or gDNA that made up the material.

A few counts support this clone. This CDR3 is built from 12 residues. Germline V gene data show CDR1 as MNHEY and CDR2 as SVGAGI. Trimming stripped 7 bases from V and 11 bases from J, with 17 bases between. Original processing notes: Amplification from reference gene primers served as the basis for estimated nucleated cell counts. Some clones are missing from TCRdb's copy, which holds only in-frame ones; the method was immunoSEQ multiplex PCR. The DNA was the basis for D and trimming; V, J and clone size are from that table. The data show fewer than 200,000 clones, about nine tenths seen once. Sequenced material: peripheral blood. This rearrangement joins TRBV6-5 to TRBJ1-1; D unclear. This clonotype was sampled from a man in his fifties or sixties with acute or convalescent COVID-19. Written as DNA, the CDR3 is TGTGCCAGCACCCTTGAGAGGGCTCAGGCTTTCTTT. It yields the protein CASTLERAQAFF.